These 18 T cell receptor beta chains were sequenced from one sample in a study of glioma-infiltrating T cells after dendritic cell vaccination. Produced via immunoSEQ multiplex PCR; TCRdb's table is partial and in-frame only. The sample consists of tens of thousands of clones, approximately 83% of them appearing once. The starting material was blood, obtained before dendritic cell vaccination. These receptors all come from a human donor with glioblastoma.

The rearrangement links TRBV30 to TRBJ2-1; D is perhaps TRBD2 (5 bases). The CDR3 is 16 amino acids. Germline V gives CDR1 GTSNPN, CDR2 SVGIG (reference sequence). V lost 3 bases, J lost 2 bases, and 17 bases lay in between. The CDR3 region is CAWSGRRLTTYNEQFF. CDR3 in DNA: TGTGCCTGGAGCGGGCGGCGACTGACTACCTACAATGAGCAGTTCTTC.

The V and J genes are TRBV2 and TRBJ1-2; D is possibly TRBD1 (6 bases). V lost 1 base, J lost 2 bases, and 8 bases lay in between. Germline CDR1 and CDR2: SNHLY and FYNNEI. The length of the CDR3 is 14 residues. For the CDR3, the DNA is TGTGCCAGCAGTGAAGTGGGGACAAACTATGGCTACACCTTC. This sequence encodes CASSEVGTNYGYTF. The complete variable domain, with remaining parts taken from reference TRBV2 and TRBJ1-2, reads EPEVTQTPSHQVTQMGQEVILRCVPISNHLYFYWYRQILGQKVEFLVSFYNNEISEKSEIFDDQFSVERPDGSNFTLKIRSTKLEDSAMYFCASSEVGTNYGYTFGSGTRLTVV.

The V call is TRBV11-2, the J call TRBJ2-7; D possibly corresponds to TRBD2 (6 bases). Trimming removed 1 base from V and 1 base from J, with 14 bases in between. Germline CDR1 and CDR2: SGHAT and FQNNGV. The CDR3 length is 16 residues. The CDR3 spells CASSLGPAGQSYEQYF. Written as DNA, the CDR3 is TGTGCCAGCAGCTTAGGTCCCGCGGGGCAATCCTACGAGCAGTACTTC.

The chain combines TRBV6-1 with TRBJ2-7; the D gene is possibly TRBD1 (6 bases). Trimming pared 4 bases from V and 6 bases from J, leaving 10 bases between. CDR1 and CDR2 (germline): MNHNS, SASEGT. There are 12 residues in the CDR3. The CDR3, as DNA: TGTGCCAGCAGTGTTACAGGGAGCGAGCAGTACTTC. Translation gives CASSVTGSEQYF.

With regard to this clone: Other DNA sequences of this sample code for an identical CDR3. This chain uses TRBV27 with TRBJ1-6; TRBD1 is a possible D gene (5 bases). Per the germline V gene, CDR1 is MNHEY and CDR2 is SMNVEV (reference sequence). V gave up 3 bases and J gave up 10 bases, with 28 bases separating them. CDR3 length: 19 residues. The CDR3 region has the DNA TGTGCCAGCAGTTTTTCTGGGAGGGGAGGTGGAGTCCGGAACTCACCCCTCCACTTT. This sequence encodes CASSFSGRGGGVRNSPLHF.

The chain joins TRBV5-1 to TRBJ2-1, with 10 bases identical to TRBD1. The CDR3 consists of 15 residues. V shed 0 bases, J shed 10 bases, and the junction held 7 bases outside the gene matches. Germline V gene data show CDR1 as SGHRS and CDR2 as YFSETQ. CDR3 nucleotides: TGCGCCAGCAGCTTGGTGGAGACAGGGGGCAAGGAGCAGTTCTTC. Protein: CASSLVETGGKEQFF.

The gene calls are TRBV5-6 and TRBJ1-2; possible D gene TRBD1, 5 bases. The CDR3 totals 13 residues. The germline V gene encodes CDR1 SGHDT and CDR2 YYEEEE. The V end was cut by 1 base, the J end by 8 bases, with 12 bases between. The CDR3 sequence: CASSLLQVRGYTF. Written as DNA, the CDR3 is TGTGCCAGCAGCTTGCTACAGGTTCGGGGCTACACCTTC.

The V and J genes are TRBV6-6 and TRBJ2-7, with TRBD1 matching 8 bases. Germline CDR1 reads MNHNY; CDR2 reads SVGAGI (reference sequence). J gave up 0 bases and V 4 bases, and 5 bases lay outside the gene matches. The CDR3 consists of 15 residues. The CDR3 nucleotides are TGTGCCAGCAGTTGGGGGACAGGCAGCTCCTACGAGCAGTACTTC. The encoded protein is CASSWGTGSSYEQYF.

The V gene is TRBV27, the J gene TRBJ2-5; possibly TRBD2 for D (7 bases). The J call may not be correct, given that the DNA end is closer to TRBJ2-7. CDR1 MNHEY and CDR2 SMNVEV come from the germline V gene (reference sequence). The CDR3 has 14 amino acids. CDR3 sequence: CASSLRGGLYEQYF. In DNA, the CDR3 is TGTGCCAGCAGTTTAAGGGGGGGCCTCTACGAGCAGTACTTC.

The rearrangement uses TRBV7-2 and TRBJ1-5; 10 bases are shared with TRBD1. The CDR3 has 15 residues. Trimming took 0 bases from V and 7 from J; bases not matched to a gene: 3. CDR1 and CDR2 from the germline V gene are SGHTA and FQGNSA. CDR3 DNA sequence: TGTGCCAGCAGCTTAGCGGGACAGGGGAGGCAGCCCCAGCATTTT. Its protein is CASSLAGQGRQPQHF.

This rearrangement joins TRBV7-2 to TRBJ2-5; possibly TRBD1 for D (6 bases). V shed 3 bases and J shed 1 base, with 9 bases lying between them. Germline V lookup: CDR1 SGHTA, CDR2 FQGNSA. The CDR3 is made up of 14 amino acids. This chain's CDR3 is CASSFDRTQETQYF. The CDR3 coding sequence is TGTGCCAGCAGCTTTGACAGGACCCAAGAGACCCAGTACTTC.

The rearrangement links TRBV7-2 to TRBJ2-7; no clear D gene. The CDR3 extends over 12 amino acids. CDR1 SGHTA and CDR2 FQGNSA come from the germline V gene. The V gene lost 2 bases and the J gene lost 4 bases, with 6 bases spanning the gap. In DNA form, the CDR3 reads TGTGCCAGCAGCTTACCAACTTACGAGCAGTACTTC. This translates into CASSLPTYEQYF.

This clone has more than one count but fewer than ten. The gene calls are TRBV19 and TRBJ1-5; the match to TRBD1 covers 7 bases. This CDR3 has 13 residues. Germline values: CDR1 LNHDA, CDR2 SQIVND (reference sequence). The V segment lost 6 bases and the J segment 7 bases; nucleotides outside the gene matches: 6. The DNA of the CDR3 is TGTGCCAGTAGGACAGGGACGGCGCAGCCCCAGCATTTT. It is translated as CASRTGTAQPQHF.

V and J are TRBV7-6 and TRBJ1-2; 11 nucleotides line up with TRBD1. Trimming removed 3 bases from V and 4 bases from J; junction bases left unmatched: 4. This CDR3 is built from 15 residues. CDR1 is SGHVS, CDR2 FNYEAQ, per germline. Written as DNA, the CDR3 is TGTGCCAGCAGCTTGACGGGACAGGGGGTCTATGGCTACACCTTC. It yields the protein CASSLTGQGVYGYTF. The variable domain in full, completed from reference TRBV7-6 and TRBJ1-2, reads GAGVSQSPRYKVTKRGQDVALRCDPISGHVSLYWYRQALGQGPEFLTYFNYEAQQDKSGLPNDRFSAERPEGSISTLTIQRTEQRDSAMYRCASSLTGQGVYGYTFGSGTRLTVV.

The rearrangement joins TRBV25-1 to TRBJ1-6; 11 nucleotides line up with TRBD1. Trimming removed 9 bases from V and 5 bases from J; junction bases left unmatched: 9. Germline-derived CDR1 and CDR2 are MGHDK and SYGVNS. The CDR3 length is 16 residues. The CDR3 spells CASRTGTGGNNSPLHF. For the CDR3, the DNA is TGTGCCAGTCGGACCGGGACAGGGGGTAATAATTCACCCCTCCACTTT. Based on the CDR3 plus reference TRBV25-1 and TRBJ1-6, the full variable domain is EADIYQTPRYLVIGTGKKITLECSQTMGHDKMYWYQQDPGMELHLIHYSYGVNSTEKGDLSSESTVSRIRTEHFPLTLESARPSHTSQYLCASRTGTGGNNSPLHFGNGTRLTVT.

The chain couples TRBV10-3 to TRBJ1-6; 11 nucleotides match TRBD1. CDR1 and CDR2 from the germline V gene are ENHRY and SYGVKD. Losses at the gene ends were 10 bases for V and 10 bases for J; bases not matched to a gene: 9. This CDR3 contains 14 residues. The CDR3 here is CANAEGTGGSPLHF. Written as DNA, the CDR3 is TGTGCCAACGCGGAGGGGACAGGGGGATCACCCCTCCACTTT.

This chain uses TRBV4-1 with TRBJ2-6, with D perhaps matching TRBD1 (5 bases). The CDR3 totals 15 residues. V was shortened by 1 base and J by 1 base, with 5 bases between the two germline ends. Per the germline V gene, CDR1 is MGHRA and CDR2 is YSYEKL. The CDR3 region is CASSQAGSGANVLTF. CDR3 DNA sequence: TGCGCCAGCAGCCAAGCAGGGTCTGGGGCCAACGTCCTGACTTTC.

The rearrangement joins TRBV30 to TRBJ2-6, with 7 bases lining up with TRBD1. The CDR3 runs to 14 residues. Germline trimming cut 3 bases from V and 11 bases from J; bases unmatched to any gene: 10. Germline CDR1 and CDR2: GTSNPN and SVGIG (reference sequence). CDR3 residues: CAWRRQGTNYVLTF. DNA for the CDR3: TGTGCCTGGAGGCGACAGGGCACTAATTACGTCCTGACTTTC. Filled out from reference TRBV30 and TRBJ2-6, the complete variable domain reads SQTIHQWPATLVQPVGSPLSLECTVEGTSNPNLYWYRQAAGRGLQLLFYSVGIGQISSEVPQNLSASRPQDRQFILSSKKLLLSDSGFYLCAWRRQGTNYVLTFGAGSRLTVL.